This T cell receptor beta chain was captured by sequencing in a study of blood T cell repertoires in COVID-19. This clone has only one observation. Trimming shortened V by 4 bases and J by 0 bases, and 12 bases separated the two germline ends. The CDR3 loop spans 15 amino acids. CDR1 is MGHDK and CDR2 is SYGVNS in the germline V gene. Data came from immunoSEQ multiplex PCR; TCRdb stores just in-frame clones and leaves some out. The table lists 300,000 to 450,000 clones, more than 75% of them singletons. The sample consisted of PBMCs or T cells enriched from blood (not recorded which). This clonotype originated in a woman under 30 who had recovered from COVID-19. The chain recombines TRBV25-1 with TRBJ1-1; D ambiguous. The CDR3 DNA is TGTGCCAGCAGTGGAGGGATTTTGATGAACACTGAAGCTTTCTTT. This translates into CASSGGILMNTEAFF.